These 20 T cell receptor beta chains were sequenced from one sample in a study of beta chain features in type 1 diabetes. Expressed TCRB transcripts were sequenced because the entire RNA isolate underwent reverse transcription. Assay used: immunoSEQ multiplex PCR; TCRdb lists only in-frame clones, some missing. The table shows 300,000 to 350,000 clones, with 7% to 9% occurring only once. The specimen was central memory CD4+ T cells from blood. These receptors were collected from a young woman in good health.

The CDR3 here is CAISDGSGANVLTF. The DNA of the CDR3 is TGTGCCATCAGTGACGGTTCTGGGGCCAACGTCCTGACTTTC. V usage is TRBV10-3 and J usage is TRBJ2-6; D remains unclear. Per germline, CDR1 ENHRY and CDR2 SYGVKD. The CDR3 is 14 residues long. Trimming removed 3 bases at V and 1 base at J, with 4 bases between.

This clone was seen a handful of times. CDR3 sequence (DNA): TGCGCCAGCAGTGATAGCGGGAACTCCTACGAGCAGTACTTC. This codes for CASSDSGNSYEQYF. V usage is TRBV10-1 and J usage is TRBJ2-7; 8 nucleotides align to TRBD2. V gave up 3 bases and J gave up 0 bases; unmatched junction bases: 1. The CDR3 totals 14 residues. Looked up from germline, CDR1 is WNHNN and CDR2 is SYGVQD (reference sequence).

This clone showed up many times. This chain joins TRBV29-1 and TRBJ1-3, with 7 positions matching TRBD1. The germline V gene encodes CDR1 SQVTM and CDR2 ANQGSEA. V dropped 7 bases and J dropped 4; count of bases not matched to a gene: 4. The CDR3 is 12 amino acids. In DNA form, the CDR3 reads TGCAGCGGCGGGACAGACGGAAACACCATATATTTT. Residues: CSGGTDGNTIYF.

This sequence joins TRBV5-1 and TRBJ1-1; the D gene is possibly TRBD1 (6 bases). The germline V gene has CDR1 SGHRS and CDR2 YFSETQ. The CDR3 has 15 amino acids. Trimming left V 2 bases short and J 7 bases short, with 18 bases between. The CDR3 protein is CASSFLGAGAGEAFF. For the CDR3, the DNA is TGCGCCAGCAGCTTCTTAGGGGCAGGGGCGGGTGAAGCTTTCTTT.

V is TRBV4-1 and J is TRBJ2-1; 9 bases line up with TRBD2. V trimming: 3 bases; J trimming: 9 bases; junction bases outside the gene matches: 9. Germline CDR1 is MGHRA and CDR2 is YSYEKL. This CDR3 contains 15 residues. CDR3 sequence reads: CASSQEDASGIEQFF. The DNA for the CDR3 is TGCGCCAGCAGCCAGGAGGATGCTAGCGGGATTGAGCAGTTCTTC.

This clone was picked up a small number of times. The chain links TRBV11-2 to TRBJ2-1, with D perhaps assigned TRBD1 or TRBD2 (5 bases each). This CDR3 spans 14 amino acids. CDR1 is SGHAT and CDR2 is FQNNGV in the germline V gene. V lost 4 bases, J lost 4 bases, and 11 bases lay in between. The CDR3 bases are TGTGCCAGCAGCTACGGGACCCTATACAATGAGCAGTTCTTC. This codes for CASSYGTLYNEQFF.

This clone has a handful of counts. As DNA, the CDR3 is TGTGCCAGCAGGGACAGGCGCAATCAGCCCCAGCATTTT. It encodes CASRDRRNQPQHF. This sequence joins TRBV6-1 and TRBJ1-5; TRBD1 agrees at 7 bases. CDR1 MNHNS and CDR2 SASEGT come from the germline V gene. CDR3 length equals 13 residues. V lost 6 bases, J lost 2 bases, and 1 base stayed unmatched.

This clone occurred many times. CDR3 DNA: TGCGCCAGCAGCCCTACGGGACACTTTCAAGAGACCCAGTACTTC. As protein: CASSPTGHFQETQYF. This chain links TRBV4-1 with TRBJ2-5, with D tentatively TRBD1 (6 bases). This CDR3 contains 15 residues. CDR1 MGHRA and CDR2 YSYEKL come from the germline V gene. V was pared by 4 bases and J by 2 bases, with 14 bases between.

The V gene is TRBV10-3, the J gene TRBJ2-1; D uncertain. This CDR3 contains 16 residues. V was pared by 5 bases and J by 0 bases, with 14 bases between. Germline assignment: CDR1 ENHRY and CDR2 SYGVKD. CDR3 nucleotide sequence: TGTGCCATCAGTTATACTAACTTGGACTCCTACAATGAGCAGTTCTTC. It translates to CAISYTNLDSYNEQFF.

A few counts support this clone. This chain links TRBV7-2 with TRBJ2-7; unclear D gene. The V end lost 6 bases, the J end lost 2 bases, and 14 bases lay between the germline ends. CDR1 is SGHTA and CDR2 is FQGNSA in the germline V gene. The CDR3 has 14 residues. DNA of the CDR3: TGTGCCAGCAGTACCGAGACGGTAACCTACGAGCAGTACTTC. The encoded protein is CASSTETVTYEQYF.

The rearrangement uses TRBV5-6 and TRBJ2-1; no definite D call. Per the germline V gene, CDR1 is SGHDT and CDR2 is YYEEEE. The V gene lost 1 base and the J gene lost 8 bases, with 7 bases spanning the gap. The CDR3 extends over 12 amino acids. This CDR3 is CASSLRVHEQFF. CDR3 DNA: TGTGCCAGCAGCTTGAGGGTGCATGAGCAGTTCTTC.

V gene TRBV9 combines with J gene TRBJ2-1; TRBD2 matches 7 bases. V trimming: 3 bases; J trimming: 4 bases; junction bases outside the gene matches: 13. The CDR3 is 17 residues long. Per germline, CDR1 SGDLS and CDR2 YYNGEE. CDR3 in DNA: TGTGCCAGCAGCGCCCGGCGTTCGGGAGGCGGGTACAATGAGCAGTTCTTC. This sequence encodes CASSARRSGGGYNEQFF.

The V gene is TRBV7-2, the J gene TRBJ2-5; 9 bases are shared with TRBD1. This CDR3 contains 16 residues. Germline V lookup: CDR1 SGHTA, CDR2 FQGNSA. Losses at the gene ends were 4 bases for V and 3 bases for J; bases not matched to a gene: 9. The CDR3 DNA reads as TGTGCCAGCAGCTCCACGGAACAGGGGGCGAAAGAGACCCAGTACTTC. It encodes CASSSTEQGAKETQYF.

V and J are TRBV5-4 and TRBJ2-3, with D hard to call. V lost 0 bases and J 1 base, leaving 9 bases between the germline ends. Per the germline V gene, CDR1 is SGHNT and CDR2 is YYREEE (reference sequence). This CDR3 has 15 residues. CDR3 sequence (DNA): TGTGCCAGCAGCTTGGAGTCTGGGGGCACAGATACGCAGTATTTT. This sequence encodes CASSLESGGTDTQYF.

The CDR3 reads CASSDSGWGIMNTEAFF. The DNA of the CDR3 is TGTGCCAGCAGCGACTCGGGATGGGGGATTATGAACACTGAAGCTTTCTTT. This chain joins TRBV7-8 and TRBJ1-1; D possibly corresponds to TRBD1 (5 bases). The CDR3 is made up of 17 amino acids. V lost 5 bases to trimming and J lost 0 bases, with 19 bases between them. Germline V gene sequence: CDR1 SGHVS, CDR2 FQNEAQ.

V usage is TRBV29-1 and J usage is TRBJ2-5; D gene ambiguous. V was cut by 7 bases and J by 2 bases, with 8 bases left in between. Germline V gene data show CDR1 as SQVTM and CDR2 as ANQGSEA. This CDR3 region has 11 residues. In DNA, the CDR3 is TGCAGCGCTAGGAAACAAGAGACCCAGTACTTC. This codes for CSARKQETQYF.

This clone showed up many times. The CDR3 loop is CASKSGLTYEQYF. CDR3 DNA sequence: TGTGCCAGCAAATCAGGATTAACCTACGAGCAGTACTTC. The chain recombines TRBV28 with TRBJ2-7; D unclear. Germline lookup yields CDR1 MDHEN and CDR2 SYDVKM. The CDR3 runs to 13 residues. Trimming left V 7 bases short and J 2 bases short, with 12 bases between.

This clone was found a few times. The chain links TRBV28 to TRBJ1-5; D gene ambiguous. Trimming pared 3 bases from V and 3 bases from J, leaving 3 bases between. The CDR3 is 12 residues long. Germline CDR1 and CDR2: MDHEN and SYDVKM. This CDR3 is CASSLINQPQHF. CDR3 in DNA: TGTGCCAGCAGTTTGATCAATCAGCCCCAGCATTTT. The entire variable domain, with the rest obtained from reference TRBV28 and TRBJ1-5, is as follows: DVKVTQSSRYLVKRTGEKVFLECVQDMDHENMFWYRQDPGLGLRLIYFSYDVKMKEKGDIPEGYSVSREKKERFSLILESASTNQTSMYLCASSLINQPQHFGDGTRLSIL.

This clone has more than one count but fewer than ten. The chain has TRBV4-3 and TRBJ2-3; 8 bases match TRBD1. The CDR3 covers 15 residues. Germline CDR1 LGHNA, CDR2 YSLEER. Trimming removed 1 base from V and 5 bases from J; junction bases left unmatched: 5. In DNA, the CDR3 is TGCGCCAGCAGCCAAGTTGTGACAGGGGAAGATACGCAGTATTTT. It encodes CASSQVVTGEDTQYF.

This clone was seen ten or more times. The V and J genes are TRBV15 and TRBJ2-7; 8 positions agree with TRBD2. This CDR3 is 15 amino acids long. CDR1 and CDR2 (germline): LNHNV, YYDKDF (reference sequence). With V trimmed by 4 bases and J by 4 bases, 9 bases remained unmatched. For the CDR3, the DNA is TGTGCCACCAGCACGGAGTTAGCGGGATTGTACGAGCAGTACTTC. Its protein product is CATSTELAGLYEQYF.